The 10 T cell receptor beta chains given below trace back to one sample, sequenced in a study of CD8 T cells in Susac syndrome. Reverse transcription of roughly 0.5 to 1 ug RNA was carried out with random hexamers. TCRdb ran MiXCR on the immunoSEQ multiplex PCR reads and lists one entry per CDR3 protein. The top ten clones hold about 0.095% of a sample with roughly 200,000 distinct CDR3 sequences, over 85% of them seen once. Sequencing input: CD4+ T cells from PBMCs. All receptors derive from a human donor in good health.

The chain carries TRBV3-1 and TRBJ2-7; D is possibly TRBD2 (6 bases). Germline V lookup: CDR1 LGHDT, CDR2 YNNKEL (reference sequence). CDR3 length: 15 amino acids. Trimming cost V 2 bases and J 2 bases, with 13 bases left between them. CDR3 residues: CASSQHPGLPYEQYF. For the CDR3, the DNA is TGTGCCAGCAGCCAACACCCGGGACTCCCCTACGAGCAGTACTTC.

The J gene is TRBJ1-2, the V gene TRBV18, with 7 positions matching TRBD1. Germline CDR1 KGHSH, CDR2 LQKENI. J was trimmed by 5 bases and V by 2 bases; bases with no gene match: 14. The length of the CDR3 is 17 residues. The CDR3 nucleotides read TGTGCCAGCTCACCAATGGATATGGGACAGAGCAGTTATGGCTACACCTTC. Its translation is CASSPMDMGQSSYGYTF.

The chain couples TRBV20-1 to TRBJ1-2; perhaps TRBD1 as D (5 bases). Trimming removed 0 bases at V and 4 bases at J, with 15 bases between. CDR1 DFQATT and CDR2 SNEGSKA come from the germline V gene (reference sequence). The CDR3 consists of 15 residues. The CDR3: CSARDLPGKVYGYTF. DNA for the CDR3: TGCAGTGCTAGAGATCTACCAGGGAAGGTCTATGGCTACACCTTC.

V and J are TRBV11-2 and TRBJ2-3, with 8 nucleotides matching TRBD2. The V segment lost 1 base and the J segment 10 bases; nucleotides outside the gene matches: 4. CDR1 is SGHAT, CDR2 FQNNGV, per germline. The CDR3 has 13 residues. The CDR3 spells CASSLGTSGPQYF. The CDR3 coding sequence is TGTGCCAGCAGCTTAGGAACTAGCGGACCGCAGTATTTT.

J is TRBJ2-3 and V is TRBV4-3, with 9 bases fitting TRBD1. The germline V gene has CDR1 LGHNA and CDR2 YSLEER. With V trimmed by 4 bases and J by 2 bases, 7 bases remained unmatched. The CDR3 has 16 amino acids. The DNA for the CDR3 is TGCGCCAGCAGCCCTTCCCGGGACAGGGACACAGATACGCAGTATTTT. It specifies CASSPSRDRDTDTQYF.

CDR3 in DNA: TGCGCCAGCAGCCAGCCGACGGACAGGCGTGATGGCTACACCTTC. Protein product: CASSQPTDRRDGYTF. The chain links TRBV4-1 to TRBJ1-2; 7 bases match TRBD1. Germline-derived CDR1 and CDR2 are MGHRA and YSYEKL. Losses at the gene ends were 3 bases for V and 6 bases for J; bases not matched to a gene: 10. The CDR3 is 15 amino acids.

Written as DNA, the CDR3 is TGTGCCAGCAGACCCGTCCTAGATGGGCCCTATGGCTACACCTTC. Translated, it gives CASRPVLDGPYGYTF. V is TRBV27 and J is TRBJ1-2; no definite D call. The germline CDR1 and CDR2 sequences are MNHEY and SMNVEV (reference sequence). V was shortened by 6 bases and J by 4 bases, with 18 bases between the two germline ends. This CDR3 spans 15 amino acids.

The chain combines TRBV15 with TRBJ2-3, with D hard to call. The CDR3 totals 15 residues. With 0 bases removed from V and 2 bases from J, the gap between germline ends came to 9 bases. In germline, CDR1 is LNHNV, CDR2 YYDKDF (reference sequence). DNA for the CDR3: TGTGCCACCAGCAGAGAAAGAGAATTCACAGATACGCAGTATTTT. Translating it yields CATSREREFTDTQYF. Based on the CDR3 plus reference TRBV15 and TRBJ2-3, the full variable domain is DAMVIQNPRYQVTQFGKPVTLSCSQTLNHNVMYWYQQKSSQAPKLLFHYYDKDFNNEADTPDNFQSRRPNTSFCFLDIRSPGLGDTAMYLCATSREREFTDTQYFGPGTRLTVL.

The chain employs TRBV20-1 and TRBJ1-2; tentatively, D is TRBD1 (5 bases). With 1 base removed from V and 4 bases from J, the gap between germline ends came to 13 bases. Looked up from germline, CDR1 is DFQATT and CDR2 is SNEGSKA (reference sequence). The CDR3 consists of 14 residues. The chain's CDR3 is CSARALTGSYGYTF. The CDR3 coding sequence is TGCAGTGCTAGAGCGCTAACAGGTTCCTATGGCTACACCTTC.

The V and J genes are TRBV3-1 and TRBJ1-1; D is perhaps TRBD1 (6 bases). CDR1 is LGHDT, CDR2 YNNKEL, per germline (reference sequence). The CDR3 runs 15 residues. Trimming cost V 3 bases and J 1 base, with 12 bases left between them. The CDR3 DNA sequence: TGTGCCAGCAGCCAGGCGGCACAGGGGAACACTGAAGCTTTCTTT. It codes for CASSQAAQGNTEAFF.